These 23 T cell receptor beta chains originate from one sample sequenced in a study of CD8 T cells in Susac syndrome. cDNA came from around 0.54 to 1 ug RNA primed by random hexamers. TCRdb called the immunoSEQ multiplex PCR reads again in MiXCR, with one record for every CDR3 protein. The sample has 100,000 or so distinct CDR3 sequences, over 90% seen once. The specimen sequenced was CD4+ T cells from PBMCs. These receptor sequences come from a human donor in good health.

This sequence joins TRBV5-6 and TRBJ2-7, with D perhaps given as TRBD1 or TRBD2 (5 bases each). Germline V lookup: CDR1 SGHDT, CDR2 YYEEEE. V was pared by 3 bases and J by 4 bases, with 11 bases between. The CDR3 sequence is 13 residues long. DNA for the CDR3: TGTGCCAGCAGCTCCCGGGGCCAATACGAGCAGTACTTC. Protein: CASSSRGQYEQYF.

CDR3 residues: CASSPVGGRSNQPQHF. CDR3 bases: TGTGCCAGCAGCCCCGTGGGGGGGCGAAGCAATCAGCCCCAGCATTTT. The genes are TRBV6-1 and TRBJ1-5, with a weak D call TRBD1 (6 bases). The V end was cut by 6 bases, the J end by 1 base, with 16 bases between. The germline CDR1 and CDR2 sequences are MNHNS and SASEGT. The CDR3 spans 16 residues.

The chain carries TRBV2 and TRBJ2-5, with a weak D call TRBD2 (6 bases). From germline, CDR1 is SNHLY and CDR2 FYNNEI. V lost 8 bases and J 3 bases, leaving 16 bases between the germline ends. The CDR3 sequence is 14 residues long. The CDR3 reads CASEYRGAKETQYF. The CDR3 nucleotides read TGTGCCAGCGAGTATCGCGGGGCCAAAGAGACCCAGTACTTC.

The chain joins TRBV13 to TRBJ2-2, with a weak D call TRBD1 (7 bases). With 3 bases removed from V and 4 bases from J, the gap between germline ends came to 18 bases. Germline CDR1 and CDR2: PRHDT and FYEKMQ (reference sequence). This CDR3 spans 17 amino acids. The DNA for the CDR3 is TGTGCCAGCAGCTTTGCGCGGGGACAGCTTGGCACCGGGGAGCTGTTTTTT. This translates into CASSFARGQLGTGELFF.

V usage is TRBV20-1 and J usage is TRBJ1-4, with D unclear. Germline CDR1 DFQATT, CDR2 SNEGSKA (reference sequence). V lost 4 bases, J lost 0 bases, and 9 bases lay in between. This CDR3 has 14 residues. Here the CDR3 reads CSATDGSTNEKLFF. The CDR3 coding sequence is TGCAGTGCTACGGACGGTTCAACTAATGAAAAACTGTTTTTT.

The chain employs TRBV6-5 and TRBJ1-3, with unresolved D. Germline CDR1 and CDR2: MNHEY and SVGAGI. The CDR3 sequence is 14 residues long. Trimming shortened V by 2 bases and J by 4 bases, and 9 bases separated the two germline ends. The CDR3 nucleotides read TGTGCCAGCAGTTACACCCAAAGGGGAAACACCATATATTTT. It translates to CASSYTQRGNTIYF.

The V and J genes are TRBV7-2 and TRBJ2-3; D gene ambiguous. V was pared by 0 bases and J by 0 bases, with 7 bases between. The CDR3 length is 15 residues. Germline CDR1 reads SGHTA; CDR2 reads FQGNSA. CDR3 residues: CASSLAGLSTDTQYF. In nucleotides, the CDR3 is TGTGCCAGCAGCTTAGCCGGCCTTAGCACAGATACGCAGTATTTT.

This chain links TRBV12-3 or TRBV12-4 with TRBJ1-1; the D is unclear. Trimming left V 0 bases short and J 8 bases short, with 10 bases between. The CDR3 sequence is 13 residues long. In DNA, the CDR3 is TGTGCCAGCAGTTTAGCCGGGCCCACAGAAGCTTTCTTT. It encodes CASSLAGPTEAFF.

The count of this clonotype is one. The J gene is TRBJ2-3, the V gene TRBV5-5, with D perhaps matching TRBD1 or TRBD2 (5 bases each). This CDR3 has 14 amino acids. The germline V gene has CDR1 SGHKS and CDR2 YYEKEE (reference sequence). Deletions cut 4 bases from V and 0 bases from J, with 9 bases between. CDR3 in DNA: TGTGCCAGCAGCAGGGACCGGAGCACAGATACGCAGTATTTT. Its translation is CASSRDRSTDTQYF.

This chain connects TRBV20-1 to TRBJ2-4, with 9 bases fitting TRBD2. The CDR3 has 15 amino acids. Germline lookup yields CDR1 DFQATT and CDR2 SNEGSKA (reference sequence). With 3 bases clipped from V and 1 base from J, the junction kept 4 bases outside the gene matches. CDR3 coding DNA: TGCAGTGCTAGTAGCGGGGGTAACGCCAAAAACATTCAGTACTTC. It codes for CSASSGGNAKNIQYF.

For the CDR3, the DNA is TGTGCCAGCAGCTTGGCGCAGGTCCCCTACGAGCAGTACTTC. Its protein product is CASSLAQVPYEQYF. The chain combines TRBV5-4 with TRBJ2-7; D is undetermined. CDR1 and CDR2 (germline): SGHNT, YYREEE (reference sequence). There are 14 residues in the CDR3. Trimming cost V 0 bases and J 2 bases, with 9 bases left between them.

The V call is TRBV3-1, the J call TRBJ1-2, with 11 bases identical to TRBD1. Trimming took 2 bases from V and 2 from J; bases not matched to a gene: 7. The CDR3 runs 17 residues. The germline CDR1 and CDR2 sequences are LGHDT and YNNKEL (reference sequence). The CDR3 loop reads CASSQLDRGRKNYGYTF. The CDR3 nucleotides are TGTGCCAGCAGCCAACTGGACAGGGGGCGGAAAAACTATGGCTACACCTTC.

The CDR3 bases are TGCGCCAGCAGCTCCGACGAGGACAGGCAAAATCAGCCCCAGCATTTT. Translation: CASSSDEDRQNQPQHF. The chain couples TRBV5-1 to TRBJ1-5, with 7 bases matching TRBD1. Germline V gene sequence: CDR1 SGHRS, CDR2 YFSETQ. This CDR3 has 16 amino acids. V gave up 3 bases and J gave up 4 bases; unmatched junction bases: 10.

The V gene is TRBV20-1, the J gene TRBJ2-5; 10 bases map to TRBD1. CDR1 is DFQATT and CDR2 is SNEGSKA in the germline V gene (reference sequence). V gave up 5 bases and J gave up 5 bases; unmatched junction bases: 5. This CDR3 contains 13 residues. The CDR3 DNA is TGCAGTGCTTATGCGGACAGGGGGGAGACCCAGTACTTC. Translation: CSAYADRGETQYF.

This chain connects TRBV6-5 to TRBJ2-1; the D gene could be TRBD1 or TRBD2 (5 bases each). Germline loops: CDR1 MNHEY, CDR2 SVGAGI. Trimming stripped 6 bases from V and 2 bases from J, with 11 bases between. CDR3 length: 14 residues. CDR3 nucleotides: TGTGCCAGCAGCCAGGGACGTACCTACAATGAGCAGTTCTTC. Amino acids: CASSQGRTYNEQFF.

This clonotype has a handful of counts. The chain carries TRBV25-1 and TRBJ2-5; D perhaps matches TRBD2 (6 bases). V gave up 5 bases and J gave up 3 bases, with 10 bases separating them. The CDR3 contains 13 residues. Germline values: CDR1 MGHDK, CDR2 SYGVNS. The DNA for the CDR3 is TGTGCCAGCAGTCCGACGGGGGAAGAGACCCAGTACTTC. Its protein is CASSPTGEETQYF.

This CDR3 reads CASSPRDRRITYEQYF. In nucleotides, the CDR3 is TGCGCCAGCAGCCCCCGGGACAGAAGAATCACCTACGAGCAGTACTTC. The chain uses TRBV5-1 and TRBJ2-7, with 7 bases aligning to TRBD1. This CDR3 has 16 amino acids. Germline V CDR1 and CDR2: SGHRS, YFSETQ. V lost 4 bases and J lost 2; bases outside the gene matches: 12.

The gene calls are TRBV6-2 or TRBV6-3 and TRBJ1-1; 7 bases map to TRBD1. V lost 5 bases to trimming and J lost 7 bases; unmatched junction nucleotides: 13. The CDR3 spans 15 residues. Germline assignment: CDR1 MNHEY and CDR2 SVGEGT. CDR3 DNA sequence: TGTGCCAGCAGTAACCCAAGGACAGGTTCGATTGAAGCTTTCTTT. Encoded protein: CASSNPRTGSIEAFF.

The chain couples TRBV5-1 to TRBJ2-7; possibly TRBD1 or TRBD2 for D (5 bases each). CDR3 size: 15 residues. Germline assignment: CDR1 SGHRS and CDR2 YFSETQ. Trimming took 2 bases from V and 1 from J, leaving 13 bases between them. CDR3 region: CASSFPGRPSYEQYF. The CDR3 DNA is TGCGCCAGCAGCTTTCCGGGACGGCCTTCCTACGAGCAGTACTTC.

This clonotype was detected once. V and J are TRBV19 and TRBJ2-2, with D perhaps matching TRBD1 (6 bases). The CDR3 is 16 amino acids. Germline-derived CDR1 and CDR2 are LNHDA and SQIVND (reference sequence). V gave up 3 bases and J gave up 0 bases, with 11 bases separating them. CDR3 bases: TGTGCCAGTAGTATTTCGACAGGCGCGAACACCGGGGAGCTGTTTTTT. Protein sequence: CASSISTGANTGELFF.

The chain employs TRBV5-6 and TRBJ2-1, with 13 bases aligning to TRBD2. V was clipped by 4 bases and J by 7 bases; unmatched bases: 8. This CDR3 has 16 residues. Germline CDR1 SGHDT, CDR2 YYEEEE. This chain's CDR3 is CASSQLAGGPVNEQFF. CDR3 nucleotide sequence: TGTGCCAGCAGCCAACTAGCGGGAGGGCCTGTAAATGAGCAGTTCTTC. Full variable domain (missing parts from reference TRBV5-6 and TRBJ2-1): DAGVTQSPTHLIKTRGQQVTLRCSPKSGHDTVSWYQQALGQGPQFIFQYYEEEERQRGNFPDRFSGHQFPNYSSELNVNALLLGDSALYLCASSQLAGGPVNEQFFGPGTRLTVL.

The genes are TRBV4-1 and TRBJ1-4; 8 bases match TRBD1. Trimming took 0 bases from V and 4 from J; bases not matched to a gene: 4. This CDR3 region has 16 residues. In germline, CDR1 is MGHRA, CDR2 YSYEKL. The CDR3 DNA sequence: TGCGCCAGCAGCCAAGACAGGGGGCTGAGTAATGAAAAACTGTTTTTT. It codes for CASSQDRGLSNEKLFF.

V and J are TRBV5-4 and TRBJ2-4; D gene ambiguous. The CDR3 consists of 15 residues. Germline CDR1 SGHNT, CDR2 YYREEE (reference sequence). Trimming left V 0 bases short and J 0 bases short, with 7 bases between. CDR3 nucleotide sequence: TGTGCCAGCAGCTTGGGCAAGCAAGCCAAAAACATTCAGTACTTC. Its translation is CASSLGKQAKNIQYF.